This is a list of T cell receptor beta chains from one sample in a study of technical replicates of blood from a few donors. The repertoire was sequenced with immunoSEQ multiplex PCR; TCRdb's copy has only in-frame clones and lacks some. This table holds about 75,000 clones, around 97% found once. The material sequenced was T cells isolated from PBMCs. Receptors originate from a human donor in good health. Both conserved end residues are part of each CDR3. Fields, in order: J gene, D gene, clone size, V gene, CDR3 protein, CDR3 DNA. D genes are given only for firm matches. Expanded clones get a size class; other rows say once, few or many, or leave the size out.

>TRBJ2-3|TRBD2|NA|TRBV7-9
CASSPGLAGGTDTQYF
TGTGCCAGCAGCCCCGGACTAGCGGGAGGGACAGATACGCAGTATTTT
>TRBJ2-1|TRBD2|once|TRBV11-2
CASSPGLGVGEQFF
TGTGCCAGCAGCCCAGGACTAGGGGTAGGCGAGCAGTTCTTC
>TRBJ2-5|NA|NA|TRBV5-4
CASSLAQETQYF
TGTGCCAGCAGCTTAGCGCAAGAGACCCAGTACTTC
>TRBJ1-1|NA|NA|TRBV7-2
CASSTRGATEAFF
TGTGCCAGCAGCACCCGGGGGGCCACTGAAGCTTTCTTT
>TRBJ2-3|NA|once|TRBV6-5
CASSYESVDTQYF
TGTGCCAGCAGTTACGAGTCTGTCGATACGCAGTATTTT
>TRBJ2-7|NA|NA|TRBV7-8
CASSLGLLSYTSSYEQYF
TGTGCCAGCAGTTTAGGACTTCTCTCCTACACTAGCTCCTACGAGCAGTACTTC
>TRBJ1-2|TRBD1|NA|TRBV5-1
CASSSGTGGYGYTF
TGCGCCAGCAGCTCCGGGACAGGGGGCTATGGCTACACCTTC
>TRBJ1-1|NA|NA|TRBV7-9
CASRETVDEAFF
TGTGCCAGCAGGGAGACGGTAGATGAAGCTTTCTTT
>TRBJ2-7|NA|NA|TRBV10-3
CAIRPQGADEQYF
TGTGCCATCAGGCCACAGGGAGCCGACGAGCAGTACTTC
>TRBJ2-1|TRBD2|once|TRBV5-1
CASSGSGSHNEQFF
TGCGCCAGCAGCGGAAGCGGGAGTCATAATGAGCAGTTCTTC
>TRBJ2-3|NA|NA|TRBV28
CASSPLLNTQYF
TGTGCCAGCAGCCCCCTACTTAATACGCAGTATTTT
>TRBJ1-2|NA|NA|TRBV27
CASSQTTGGSYTF
TGTGCCAGCAGTCAAACGACAGGAGGAAGCTACACCTTC
>TRBJ1-5|NA|NA|TRBV28
CASTDIGTGQPQHF
TGTGCCAGCACCGACATAGGTACCGGTCAGCCCCAGCATTTT
>TRBJ1-1|NA|NA|TRBV6-1
CASSGLQGFF
TGTGCCAGCAGTGGTCTTCAGGGTTTCTTT
>TRBJ2-1|NA|NA|TRBV20-1
CSARGNNEQFF
TGCAGTGCTAGAGGTAACAATGAGCAGTTCTTC
>TRBJ2-7|TRBD1|NA|TRBV28
CASRGDRGIYEQYF
TGTGCCAGCAGGGGGGACAGGGGTATTTACGAGCAGTACTTC
>TRBJ1-1|NA|NA|TRBV6-5
CASSFTEGRTEAFF
TGTGCCAGCAGTTTTACAGAAGGGAGAACTGAAGCTTTCTTT
>TRBJ2-7|TRBD2|NA|TRBV19
CASSIGPAGVKGPPEQYF
TGTGCCAGTAGTATAGGTCCAGCGGGAGTAAAAGGGCCGCCCGAGCAGTACTTC
>TRBJ2-5|NA|NA|TRBV6-5
CASSYSPTGTQYF
TGTGCCAGCAGTTACTCACCCACGGGGACCCAGTACTTC
>TRBJ2-2|TRBD1|NA|TRBV28
CASSPYRGLTGELFF
TGTGCCAGCAGTCCATACAGGGGGCTTACCGGGGAGCTGTTTTTT
>TRBJ2-7|NA|NA|TRBV19
CASSIDRESSYEQYF
TGTGCCAGTAGTATAGATCGGGAGAGCTCCTACGAGCAGTACTTC
>TRBJ1-4|NA|NA|TRBV2
CASRVRSTNEKLFF
TGTGCCAGCAGAGTCAGATCAACTAATGAAAAACTGTTTTTT
>TRBJ2-5|NA|once|TRBV5-1
CASSPGEDVETQYF
TGCGCCAGCAGCCCCGGAGAGGATGTGGAGACCCAGTACTTC
>TRBJ1-2|NA|once|TRBV10-3
CAISDSGKYGYTF
TGTGCCATCAGTGATTCTGGCAAGTATGGCTACACCTTC
>TRBJ1-1|TRBD1|NA|TRBV11-2
CASKITGGAGGTEAFF
TGTGCCAGCAAGATTACAGGGGGCGCGGGGGGCACTGAAGCTTTCTTT
>TRBJ2-2|TRBD1|NA|TRBV15
CATHQQGKGSGELFF
TGTGCCACCCATCAACAGGGGAAAGGTAGCGGGGAGCTGTTTTTT
>TRBJ2-5|NA|NA|TRBV6-6
CASSVSRYQETQYF
TGTGCCAGCAGCGTAAGTCGGTACCAAGAGACCCAGTACTTC
>TRBJ2-7|TRBD2|NA|TRBV5-1
CASSLAAGDHEQYF
TGCGCCAGCAGCTTGGCAGCGGGAGACCACGAGCAGTACTTC
>TRBJ2-1|TRBD2|NA|TRBV7-9
CASSLVGGRRGFF
TGTGCCAGCAGCTTAGTGGGCGGGAGGAGAGGGTTCTTC
>TRBJ1-1|TRBD1|NA|TRBV6-5
CASRGFGQGGTEAFF
TGTGCCAGCAGGGGCTTTGGACAGGGGGGAACTGAAGCTTTCTTT
>TRBJ2-1|NA|once|TRBV5-1
CASSLNNEQFF
TGCGCCAGCAGCCTAAACAATGAGCAGTTCTTC
>TRBJ1-2|TRBD1|NA|TRBV7-9
CASSLGQGDGYTF
TGTGCCAGCAGCTTAGGACAGGGAGATGGCTACACCTTC
>TRBJ2-3|TRBD1|NA|TRBV7-6
CASSLTGGVPDTQYF
TGTGCCAGCAGCTTGACAGGGGGCGTCCCAGATACGCAGTATTTT
>TRBJ1-2|TRBD1|NA|TRBV27
CASSLLLGTGTYGYTF
TGTGCCAGCAGTTTATTGTTGGGGACAGGGACCTATGGCTACACCTTC
>TRBJ2-7|NA|few|TRBV11-3
CASSLDNMGVGYEQYF
TGTGCCAGCAGCTTAGATAATATGGGAGTGGGCTACGAGCAGTACTTC
>TRBJ2-5|NA|NA|TRBV6-1
CASSDTGRETQYF
TGTGCCAGCAGTGACACGGGAAGGGAGACCCAGTACTTC
>TRBJ2-2|NA|NA|TRBV15
CATSRDPLHRLHTGELFF
TGTGCCACCAGCAGAGATCCACTCCACCGACTACACACCGGGGAGCTGTTTTTT
>TRBJ2-6|NA|NA|TRBV14
CASSPLERSGANVLTF
TGTGCCAGCAGCCCCTTGGAAAGGAGCGGGGCCAACGTCCTGACTTTC
>TRBJ1-4|NA|NA|TRBV27
CASSRSGLGGEKLFF
TGTGCCAGCAGCCGCTCAGGGTTGGGTGGTGAAAAACTGTTTTTT
>TRBJ1-2|TRBD1|NA|TRBV5-1
CASSHDRADPFF
TGCGCCAGCAGCCATGACAGGGCCGATCCCTTCTTC
>TRBJ2-3|NA|NA|TRBV6-1
CASVGPTQYF
TGTGCCAGCGTTGGCCCGACGCAGTATTTT
>TRBJ1-2|TRBD1|NA|TRBV7-2
CASSHPGQALAGYTF
TGTGCCAGCAGTCACCCGGGACAGGCCTTAGCTGGCTACACCTTC
>TRBJ2-7|NA|few|TRBV27
CASSLESLHSSYEQYF
TGTGCCAGCAGCCTCGAGTCCCTACACAGCTCCTACGAGCAGTACTTC
>TRBJ2-3|NA|NA|TRBV7-3
CASSLTGGDTQYF
TGTGCCAGCAGCTTAACGGGAGGCGATACGCAGTATTTT
>TRBJ1-1|TRBD1|NA|TRBV5-8
CASSHDKQGAFDTEAFF
TGTGCCAGCAGCCATGATAAACAGGGGGCTTTTGACACTGAAGCTTTCTTT
>TRBJ1-5|NA|NA|TRBV28
CASSLSIPGSGQHF
TGTGCCAGCAGTTTAAGTATCCCGGGGTCTGGCCAGCATTTT
>TRBJ2-7|NA|NA|TRBV4-2
CASSQDRVDEQYF
TGTGCCAGCAGCCAAGATCGGGTGGACGAGCAGTACTTC
>TRBJ2-5|TRBD2|NA|TRBV29-1
CSVILAGRLRSRETQYF
TGCAGCGTGATACTAGCGGGTCGCCTAAGATCTAGAGAAACCCAGTACTTC
>TRBJ2-7|NA|NA|TRBV4-1
CASSQDYGGRPLEQYF
TGCGCCAGCAGCCAAGACTACGGGGGGCGACCCCTCGAGCAGTACTTC
>TRBJ1-1|NA|NA|TRBV6-5
CASNRGKNTEAFF
TGTGCCAGCAATCGCGGAAAGAACACTGAAGCTTTCTTT
>TRBJ1-1|NA|NA|TRBV28
CASSPGGAGVTEAFF
TGTGCCAGCAGTCCGGGGGGTGCAGGGGTTACTGAAGCTTTCTTT
>TRBJ1-5|TRBD1|NA|TRBV6-1
CASSEDRGDQPQHF
TGTGCCAGCAGTGAGGACAGGGGGGATCAGCCCCAGCATTTT
>TRBJ2-7|TRBD1|NA|TRBV30
CAARDSPYEQYF
TGTGCCGCGAGGGACAGTCCCTACGAGCAGTACTTC